This entry is about one T cell receptor beta chain. The sample is drawn from a study of T cells after somatic rescue of genetic block. Assay: immunoSEQ multiplex PCR; the TCRdb copy retains only in-frame clones and omits some. The top ten hold roughly 1.7% of the sample, which has tens of thousands of clones, approximately 90% seen once. V shed 3 bases and J 5 bases; nucleotides not matched to a gene: 12. Germline assignment: CDR1 SGHAT and CDR2 FQNNGV. CDR3 length: 16 amino acids. The receptor was derived from a woman aged 18-29 years. The rearrangement joins TRBV11-2 to TRBJ1-1, with 7 bases that match TRBD1. Sequencing used peripheral blood mononuclear cells (PBMCs). The CDR3 bases are TGTGCCAGCAGCTTGGGGGGAGGGGGCATGTGGACTGAAGCTTTCTTT. This encodes CASSLGGGGMWTEAFF.